These T cell receptor beta chains were read from a single sample in a study of T cell clonotyping in hematopoietic cell transplantation. Profiling relied on immunoSEQ multiplex PCR, and the TCRdb table lists in-frame clones only, not all of them. The repertoire includes more than 20,000 clones, 90% of them detected once, and approximately 4% sits in the top ten. The sample here was peripheral blood mononuclear cells, taken before stem cell transplant. These receptors were obtained from a man younger than 30 with biphenotypic leukemia. Some clones in this sample may be carry-over from other donors' samples. The CDR3 runs from the conserved cysteine through the conserved F or W. Fields, in order: V gene, clone size, CDR3 length, J gene, D gene, CDR3 DNA, CDR3 protein. A D gene is named only where the DNA matches it firmly. Some rows mark clone size as missing; the rest say once, few, many or name a class of expanded clone.

v_gene: TRBV2
abundance: -
len: 16
j_gene: TRBJ1-4
d_gene: -
CDR3nt: TGTGCCAGCAGGATCGGTCGCAGGGGCACTAATGAAAAACTGTTTTTT
CDR3aa: CASRIGRRGTNEKLFF

v_gene: TRBV10-3
abundance: once
len: 14
j_gene: TRBJ2-7
d_gene: -
CDR3nt: TGTGCCATCAGTGGTCCGGGGTTAGGCTACGAGCAGTACTTC
CDR3aa: CAISGPGLGYEQYF

v_gene: TRBV6-5
abundance: -
len: 14
j_gene: TRBJ1-2
d_gene: TRBD1
CDR3nt: TGTGCCAGCAGTCGCGGACAGGGTTTTAATGGCTACACCTTC
CDR3aa: CASSRGQGFNGYTF

v_gene: TRBV27
abundance: -
len: 15
j_gene: TRBJ2-7
d_gene: TRBD2
CDR3nt: TGTGCCAGCTCCCTTAGCGGGAGGGGGTTCTACGAGCAGTACTTC
CDR3aa: CASSLSGRGFYEQYF

v_gene: TRBV19
abundance: -
len: 15
j_gene: TRBJ1-5
d_gene: TRBD1
CDR3nt: TGTGCCACCAGGACAGGGGGCTTCGGCAATCAGCCCCAGCATTTT
CDR3aa: CATRTGGFGNQPQHF

v_gene: TRBV6-5
abundance: -
len: 13
j_gene: TRBJ1-5
d_gene: -
CDR3nt: TGTGCCAGCAGACTTGCTGGGGCGGAGGCCCAGCATTTT
CDR3aa: CASRLAGAEAQHF

v_gene: TRBV4-3
abundance: -
len: 16
j_gene: TRBJ2-5
d_gene: -
CDR3nt: TGCGCCAGCAGCCAAGGATTAACTAGTGAGGGAGAGACCCAGTACTTC
CDR3aa: CASSQGLTSEGETQYF

v_gene: TRBV6-6
abundance: -
len: 14
j_gene: TRBJ1-1
d_gene: -
CDR3nt: TGTGCCAGCAGTTACGGGACGGCGAACACTGAAGCTTTCTTT
CDR3aa: CASSYGTANTEAFF

v_gene: TRBV11-2
abundance: -
len: 17
j_gene: TRBJ2-7
d_gene: -
CDR3nt: TGTGCCAGCAGCTTAGGGGGGGATGGGGATCCCTTCTACGAGCAGTACTTC
CDR3aa: CASSLGGDGDPFYEQYF

v_gene: TRBV30
abundance: -
len: 12
j_gene: TRBJ1-2
d_gene: -
CDR3nt: TGTGCCTGGACTTTAGGGATTTCCCGCGTAACCTTC
CDR3aa: CAWTLGISRVTF

v_gene: TRBV29-1
abundance: -
len: 13
j_gene: TRBJ1-1
d_gene: -
CDR3nt: TGCAGCGTTGAGGGGGAAGCGGCAGTTGAAGCTTTCTTT
CDR3aa: CSVEGEAAVEAFF

v_gene: TRBV27
abundance: -
len: 14
j_gene: TRBJ2-5
d_gene: -
CDR3nt: TGTGCCAGCTCATGGTTGGGATTCCAAGAGACCCAGTACTTC
CDR3aa: CASSWLGFQETQYF

v_gene: TRBV6-1
abundance: few
len: 11
j_gene: TRBJ2-1
d_gene: -
CDR3nt: TGTGCCAGTCTTAAGAGGAATGAGCAGTTCTTC
CDR3aa: CASLKRNEQFF

v_gene: TRBV18
abundance: -
len: 17
j_gene: TRBJ2-7
d_gene: TRBD1
CDR3nt: TGTGCCAGCTCACCACGAAGTTTGACAGGGGGCACGAACGAGCAGTACTTC
CDR3aa: CASSPRSLTGGTNEQYF

v_gene: TRBV19
abundance: -
len: 15
j_gene: TRBJ2-1
d_gene: -
CDR3nt: TGTGCCAGTAGTATGGTGGGAGTCGGCTACAATGAGCAGTTCTTC
CDR3aa: CASSMVGVGYNEQFF

v_gene: TRBV18
abundance: -
len: 13
j_gene: TRBJ1-1
d_gene: -
CDR3nt: TGTGCCAGCTCACCTATCAGGGGAACTGAAGCTTTCTTT
CDR3aa: CASSPIRGTEAFF

v_gene: TRBV11-2
abundance: -
len: 14
j_gene: TRBJ2-3
d_gene: -
CDR3nt: TGTGCCAGCAGCCTAGGACTGCGCACAGATACGCAGTATTTT
CDR3aa: CASSLGLRTDTQYF

v_gene: TRBV19
abundance: -
len: 15
j_gene: TRBJ2-2
d_gene: TRBD2
CDR3nt: TGTGCCAGTAGTATAACGGGAGGAGACACCGGGGAGCTGTTTTTT
CDR3aa: CASSITGGDTGELFF